The 24 T cell receptor beta chains reported below all come from one sample, sequenced in a study of T cell responses to AZD1222 COVID-19 vaccine. The data were produced by immunoSEQ multiplex PCR, yet TCRdb's version contains in-frame clones alone and is incomplete. The table has roughly 130,000 clones, 94% seen once. The sequenced sample was peripheral blood, obtained on day 0 of AZD1222 vaccination. The receptors were sampled from an adult in good health.

V and J are TRBV12-3 or TRBV12-4 and TRBJ2-7; 7 positions match TRBD2. Trimming took 0 bases from V and 9 from J; bases not matched to a gene: 5. This CDR3 has 13 residues. The DNA of the CDR3 is TGTGCCAGCAGTTTAGCGGGGGGGAGCGGGCAGTACTTC. Translating it yields CASSLAGGSGQYF.

This clone is a singleton in its sample. The J gene is TRBJ2-1, the V gene TRBV10-2, with D perhaps given as TRBD1 or TRBD2 (5 bases each). Germline-derived CDR1 and CDR2 are WSHSY and SAAADI. The CDR3 is 12 residues long. The germline V and J ends were trimmed by 8 bases and 8 bases, with 13 bases remaining between them. Written as DNA, the CDR3 is TGCGCCAGCTTGACGGGGCGGGATGAGCAGTTCTTC. This sequence encodes CASLTGRDEQFF.

The gene calls are TRBV7-9 and TRBJ1-6; 12 bases fit TRBD1. Germline CDR1 is SEHNR and CDR2 is FQNEAQ (reference sequence). The CDR3 runs 19 residues. Trimming took 7 bases from V and 11 from J; bases not matched to a gene: 21. Here the CDR3 DNA reads TGTGCCAGCACCCAAAATTTTCCGGGACAGGGGGCGCCGGAGCCACCCCTCCACTTT. Translating it yields CASTQNFPGQGAPEPPLHF. Together with reference TRBV7-9 and TRBJ1-6, the CDR3 gives the full variable domain: DTGVSQNPRHKITKRGQNVTFRCDPISEHNRLYWYRQTLGQGPEFLTYFQNEAQLEKSRLLSDRFSAERPKGSFSTLEIQRTEQGDSAMYLCASTQNFPGQGAPEPPLHFGNGTRLTVT.

The chain carries TRBV18 and TRBJ1-2, with D unresolved. The germline V gene has CDR1 KGHSH and CDR2 LQKENI. There are 14 residues in the CDR3. V was cut by 3 bases and J by 12 bases, with 20 bases left in between. The CDR3 reads CASSPGSRGSGDTF. The DNA of the CDR3 is TGTGCCAGCTCACCTGGAAGCCGAGGGAGTGGGGACACCTTC.

V is TRBV15 and J is TRBJ2-7, with 9 bases lining up with TRBD1. CDR3 length: 15 amino acids. CDR1 and CDR2 (germline): LNHNV, YYDKDF (reference sequence). The V segment lost 5 bases and the J segment 3 bases; nucleotides outside the gene matches: 8. The CDR3 here is CATSGRDRDIYEQYF. The CDR3 DNA follows: TGTGCCACCAGCGGCCGGGACAGGGATATCTACGAGCAGTACTTC.

The chain is built from TRBV7-2 and TRBJ1-2; D uncertain. V dropped 0 bases and J dropped 0 bases, with 5 bases sitting between them. The CDR3 has 14 residues. Germline V gene data show CDR1 as SGHTA and CDR2 as FQGNSA. CDR3 sequence (DNA): TGTGCCAGCAGCTTAGCCCAATCTAACTATGGCTACACCTTC. Translated: CASSLAQSNYGYTF. Full variable domain (outside the CDR3, taken from reference TRBV7-2 and TRBJ1-2): GAGVSQSPSNKVTEKGKDVELRCDPISGHTALYWYRQSLGQGLEFLIYFQGNSAPDKSGLPSDRFSAERTGGSVSTLTIQRTQQEDSAVYLCASSLAQSNYGYTFGSGTRLTVV.

This clone has only one observation. The chain combines TRBV11-2 with TRBJ2-1, with D unresolved. The CDR3 runs 13 residues. The germline V gene encodes CDR1 SGHAT and CDR2 FQNNGV. Trimming pared 3 bases from V and 0 bases from J, leaving 3 bases between. CDR3 in amino acids: CASSLSSYNEQFF. The CDR3, as DNA: TGTGCCAGCAGCTTGAGCTCCTACAATGAGCAGTTCTTC.

The chain has TRBV30 and TRBJ1-3; D is perhaps TRBD1 (5 bases). Trimming cost V 2 bases and J 8 bases, with 16 bases left between them. Germline values: CDR1 GTSNPN, CDR2 SVGIG (reference sequence). This CDR3 region has 14 residues. CDR3 loop: CAWSIGTERDTIYF. CDR3 coding DNA: TGTGCCTGGAGTATTGGGACTGAGCGGGACACCATATATTTT.

The chain uses TRBV11-1 and TRBJ2-3, with 8 bases matching TRBD1. Germline V gives CDR1 SGHAT, CDR2 FQDESV (reference sequence). This CDR3 comprises 17 residues. J gave up 2 bases and V 0 bases, and 7 bases lay outside the gene matches. The DNA for the CDR3 is TGTGCCAGCAGCTTAGCTCCGGACAGGGTCACCACAGATACGCAGTATTTT. Residues: CASSLAPDRVTTDTQYF.

The chain combines TRBV2 with TRBJ2-2; 8 positions match TRBD1. Trimming at V came to 7 bases and at J to 6 bases, leaving 4 bases not matched to a gene. CDR3 length: 13 amino acids. The germline V gene has CDR1 SNHLY and CDR2 FYNNEI. CDR3 amino acids: CASNRGYAGELFF. The CDR3, as DNA: TGTGCCAGCAACAGGGGGTACGCCGGGGAGCTGTTTTTT. Based on the CDR3 plus reference TRBV2 and TRBJ2-2, the full variable domain is EPEVTQTPSHQVTQMGQEVILRCVPISNHLYFYWYRQILGQKVEFLVSFYNNEISEKSEIFDDQFSVERPDGSNFTLKIRSTKLEDSAMYFCASNRGYAGELFFGEGSRLTVL.

The gene calls are TRBV3-1 (or the pseudogene TRBV3-2) and TRBJ2-5; D uncertain. This CDR3 region has 13 residues. CDR1 is LGHDT, CDR2 YNNKEL, per germline (reference sequence). Trimming cost V 3 bases and J 5 bases, with 10 bases left between them. CDR3 residues: CASSQSRRETQYF. The CDR3 DNA is TGTGCCAGCAGCCAGAGCCGTCGGGAGACCCAGTACTTC.

The chain couples TRBV3-1 (or the pseudogene TRBV3-2) to TRBJ2-1, with D possibly matching TRBD1 (6 bases). The CDR3 loop spans 14 amino acids. The V gene's germline CDR1 is LGHDT and CDR2 YNNKEL (reference sequence). Trimming pared 5 bases from V and 5 bases from J, leaving 13 bases between. The CDR3: CASSSWDTNNEQFF. CDR3 coding DNA: TGTGCCAGCAGCTCCTGGGACACCAACAATGAGCAGTTCTTC.

V is TRBV18 and J is TRBJ1-4; D gene uncertain. Trimming pared 0 bases from V and 8 bases from J, leaving 13 bases between. CDR1 KGHSH and CDR2 LQKENI come from the germline V gene. The CDR3 runs to 15 residues. This CDR3 reads CASSPPSNYLEKLFF. The CDR3 DNA sequence: TGTGCCAGCTCACCACCTTCCAATTATCTAGAAAAACTGTTTTTT.

The rearrangement uses TRBV6-5 and TRBJ1-1; D unresolved. Germline-derived CDR1 and CDR2 are MNHEY and SVGAGI. Trimming cost V 4 bases and J 5 bases, with 11 bases left between them. The CDR3 runs 13 residues. CDR3 DNA sequence: TGTGCCAGCAGTTTTGGTCTGCTAACTGAAGCTTTCTTT. This translates into CASSFGLLTEAFF.

The V and J genes are TRBV27 and TRBJ1-6; 7 bases line up with TRBD1. V lost 5 bases to trimming and J lost 9 bases; unmatched junction nucleotides: 7. The CDR3 is 14 amino acids. Germline values: CDR1 MNHEY, CDR2 SMNVEV (reference sequence). CDR3 protein: CASSNPYRGSPLHF. In DNA form, the CDR3 reads TGTGCCAGCAGTAATCCCTACAGGGGTTCACCCCTCCACTTT.

The gene calls are TRBV20-1 and TRBJ2-7; 9 bases line up with TRBD2. The germline V gene has CDR1 DFQATT and CDR2 SNEGSKA (reference sequence). V dropped 3 bases and J dropped 5; count of bases not matched to a gene: 8. The CDR3 runs 14 residues. The DNA of the CDR3 is TGCAGTGCTAGTTTGCGGGAGGGCCAAAACGAGCAGTACTTC. Residues: CSASLREGQNEQYF.

The chain links TRBV5-1 to TRBJ2-1; 12 nucleotides align to TRBD1. The germline V gene has CDR1 SGHRS and CDR2 YFSETQ. The CDR3 is made up of 15 amino acids. Germline trimming cut 7 bases from V and 6 bases from J; bases unmatched to any gene: 8. The CDR3 sequence is CASAPGTGGRNEQFF. In DNA, the CDR3 is TGCGCCAGCGCACCCGGGACAGGGGGCCGCAATGAGCAGTTCTTC.

V gene TRBV6-5 combines with J gene TRBJ1-1; TRBD1 matches 7 bases. With 6 bases clipped from V and 1 base from J, the junction kept 5 bases outside the gene matches. Germline-derived CDR1 and CDR2 are MNHEY and SVGAGI. This CDR3 has 14 residues. DNA of the CDR3: TGTGCCAGCAGACTGACAGGGACGAACACTGAAGCTTTCTTT. Its translation: CASRLTGTNTEAFF.

The V call is TRBV7-2, the J call TRBJ2-7; 11 positions agree with TRBD1. This CDR3 region has 14 residues. CDR1 and CDR2 from the germline V gene are SGHTA and FQGNSA. V was clipped by 6 bases and J by 6 bases; unmatched bases: 7. The CDR3 nucleotides read TGTGCCAGCAGTTACGGACAGGGGGCTGTCGAGCAGTACTTC. Translating it yields CASSYGQGAVEQYF.

This chain joins TRBV27 and TRBJ1-5; weak D call: TRBD1 (6 bases). The V and J ends lost 3 bases and 7 bases respectively, with 10 bases between them. The CDR3 totals 13 residues. Germline values: CDR1 MNHEY, CDR2 SMNVEV (reference sequence). CDR3 nucleotides: TGTGCCAGCAGTTTGAGGGGGGGCCAGCCCCAGCATTTT. This translates into CASSLRGGQPQHF.

This chain connects TRBV28 to TRBJ2-2; D is unclear. Trimming removed 5 bases from V and 1 base from J, with 5 bases in between. Germline V gene sequence: CDR1 MDHEN, CDR2 SYDVKM. The CDR3 is 13 residues long. The CDR3 sequence: CASSAQNTGELFF. CDR3 DNA: TGTGCCAGCAGTGCACAGAACACCGGGGAGCTGTTTTTT.

The chain recombines TRBV15 with TRBJ2-6, with D unclear. The CDR3 length is 15 residues. Germline V gives CDR1 LNHNV, CDR2 YYDKDF (reference sequence). Deletions cut 3 bases from V and 0 bases from J, with 6 bases between. In DNA, the CDR3 is TGTGCCACCAGCAGCCTTTACTCTGGGGCCAACGTCCTGACTTTC. This gives the protein CATSSLYSGANVLTF.

The count of this clone is one. The CDR3 DNA follows: TGTGCCTGCCCCGGGACAGGGGGTTGGGTGGAAGCTTTCTTT. It is translated as CACPGTGGWVEAFF. This chain connects TRBV30 to TRBJ1-1, with TRBD1 matching over 11 bases. The V gene end was trimmed by 6 bases and the J gene end by 8 bases; junction bases not matched to a gene: 11. Germline CDR1 and CDR2: GTSNPN and SVGIG (reference sequence). CDR3 length: 14 amino acids.

V usage is TRBV14 and J usage is TRBJ1-1, with TRBD1 as a possible D gene (5 bases). CDR3 length equals 16 residues. V lost 0 bases to trimming and J lost 1 base, with 12 bases between them. Looked up from germline, CDR1 is SGHDN and CDR2 is FVKESK. CDR3 nucleotides: TGTGCCAGCAGCCAAGATGCGGGACTCCCGAACACTGAAGCTTTCTTT. It specifies CASSQDAGLPNTEAFF.